Listed here are 21 T cell receptor beta chains from one sample, sequenced in a study of CD8+CD57+ T cells in acquired aplastic anemia. Genomic DNA acted as the template from which TCR beta VDJ combination and CDR3 sequence profiling were carried out. TCRdb re-called the reads with MiXCR, one entry per CDR3 protein. The table records roughly 290,000 distinct CDR3 sequences, about 50% of them present only once. By flow cytometry, patients selected for sequencing had shown an expansion of CD8+CD57+ cells. Sequenced material: sorted CD4+, CD8+, or CD8+CD57+ T cells (not recorded which) from PBMCs. The receptor source for this set is a human donor with aplastic anemia.

CDR3 amino acids: CSVDGQSPYEQYF. The DNA of the CDR3 is TGCAGCGTTGACGGACAATCACCCTACGAGCAGTACTTC. The rearrangement links TRBV29-1 to TRBJ2-7; TRBD1 might be the D (5 bases). This CDR3 region has 13 residues. V was trimmed by 3 bases and J by 2 bases, leaving 11 bases between them. CDR1 and CDR2 (germline): SQVTM, ANQGSEA.

This clonotype was seen more than once but under ten times. The chain joins TRBV7-2 to TRBJ1-2; 7 positions agree with TRBD1. V dropped 1 base and J dropped 4; count of bases not matched to a gene: 3. The CDR3 spans 14 residues. The germline V gene has CDR1 SGHTA and CDR2 FQGNSA. The chain's CDR3 is CASSLETGPYGYTF. The CDR3 DNA reads TGTGCCAGCAGCTTAGAGACAGGGCCCTATGGCTACACCTTC.

This clonotype has a count of ten or more. The rearrangement uses TRBV6-1 and TRBJ2-1; a possible D gene is TRBD2 (5 bases). The germline V gene has CDR1 MNHNS and CDR2 SASEGT. Trimming left V 1 base short and J 9 bases short, with 16 bases between. This CDR3 region has 15 residues. CDR3 bases: TGTGCCAGCAGTGAAGACGTACTTTTAGCGTTTGAGCAGTTCTTC. Its translation is CASSEDVLLAFEQFF.

The gene calls are TRBV10-3 and TRBJ2-7; 9 positions match TRBD2. The germline V gene encodes CDR1 ENHRY and CDR2 SYGVKD. The CDR3 loop spans 16 amino acids. The junction had 12 bases not matched to a gene; V was cut back by 5 bases and J by 4 bases. CDR3 bases: TGTGCCATCAGTTTAACGGGCGGGAGGGAACGATACGAGCAGTACTTC. It specifies CAISLTGGRERYEQYF.

This clonotype was observed many times. This chain links TRBV7-3 with TRBJ2-5; 8 bases map to TRBD2. V dropped 0 bases and J dropped 1; count of bases not matched to a gene: 1. Germline CDR1 SGHTA, CDR2 FQGTGA. CDR3 length equals 15 residues. CDR3 residues: CASSLTAGGQETQYF. The CDR3 nucleotides are TGTGCCAGCAGCTTAACCGCGGGAGGCCAAGAGACCCAGTACTTC.

J is TRBJ1-1 and V is TRBV20-1; D remains unclear. Trimming cost V 4 bases and J 5 bases, with 14 bases left between them. CDR3 size: 13 residues. The germline gives CDR1 DFQATT, CDR2 SNEGSKA (reference sequence). The CDR3 here is CSATRTTNTEAFF. As DNA, the CDR3 is TGCAGTGCTACTAGGACGACGAATACTGAAGCTTTCTTT.

The chain carries TRBV2 and TRBJ1-6; tentative D call: TRBD1 (5 bases). The V gene's germline CDR1 is SNHLY and CDR2 FYNNEI. The CDR3 loop spans 15 amino acids. The V end lost 7 bases, the J end lost 3 bases, and 13 bases lay between the germline ends. The CDR3 here is CASNRGGVYNSPLHF. The CDR3 coding sequence is TGTGCCAGCAACCGCGGGGGGGTCTATAATTCACCCCTCCACTTT.

Ten or more counts support this clonotype. One end of the junction is discordant with germline, which a read error may explain. CDR3 residues: CASSIERSTDTRYF. Written as DNA, the CDR3 is TGTGCCAGTAGTATAGAAAGAAGCACAGATACGCGGTATTTT. The chain joins TRBV19 to TRBJ2-3, with D uncertain. The CDR3 has 14 amino acids. CDR1 is LNHDA, CDR2 SQIVND, per germline (reference sequence).

This clonotype was counted a single time. The chain carries TRBV14 and TRBJ1-2; a weak D match, TRBD1 (5 bases). The ends were cut back, 0 bases at V and 10 bases at J, with 12 bases in the middle. CDR1 is SGHDN and CDR2 is FVKESK in the germline V gene. This CDR3 contains 13 residues. CDR3 sequence (DNA): TGTGCCAGCAGCCAAGATAGGGACCGAGCCTACACCTTC. Translating it yields CASSQDRDRAYTF.

This CDR3 is CASSQEVGQPQHF. The DNA of the CDR3 is TGCGCCAGCAGCCAAGAGGTCGGTCAGCCCCAGCATTTT. The V and J genes are TRBV4-3 and TRBJ1-5; D gene ambiguous. V shed 0 bases and J shed 6 bases, with 6 bases lying between them. From germline, CDR1 is LGHNA and CDR2 YSLEER. The CDR3 loop spans 13 amino acids.

The sample holds many counts of this clonotype. The V call is TRBV29-1, the J call TRBJ1-5; tentative D call: TRBD1 (5 bases). This CDR3 region has 13 residues. Germline assignment: CDR1 SQVTM and CDR2 ANQGSEA. Trimming cost V 7 bases and J 3 bases, with 13 bases left between them. In nucleotides, the CDR3 is TGCAGCGGGAGTACAGGAAACAATCAGCCCCAGCATTTT. Its translation: CSGSTGNNQPQHF.

A few counts support this clonotype. The chain uses TRBV25-1 and TRBJ2-2, with D possibly being TRBD1 (5 bases). The CDR3 totals 17 residues. Germline V gives CDR1 MGHDK, CDR2 SYGVNS. Trimming removed 3 bases from V and 9 bases from J, with 23 bases in between. The DNA for the CDR3 is TGTGCCAGCAGTGATCCTCTACTCGAGGACCAGGGAAGGGAGCTGTTTTTT. It yields the protein CASSDPLLEDQGRELFF.

This clonotype was observed many times. The genes are TRBV14 and TRBJ1-1; no clear D gene. Germline lookup yields CDR1 SGHDN and CDR2 FVKESK. CDR3 size: 13 residues. V shed 6 bases and J shed 0 bases, with 8 bases lying between them. CDR3 in amino acids: CASSKGLNTEAFF. CDR3 DNA sequence: TGTGCCAGCAGTAAGGGCTTGAACACTGAAGCTTTCTTT.

This clonotype showed up many times. The chain recombines TRBV7-9 with TRBJ1-5, with 9 positions matching TRBD1. This CDR3 is built from 18 residues. CDR1 and CDR2 (germline): SEHNR, FQNEAQ (reference sequence). Unmatched junction bases numbered 12, after V lost 1 base and J lost 5 bases. CDR3 DNA: TGTGCCAGCAGCTTAGATGGACAGGGGATAATTTACGATCAGCCCCAGCATTTT. Residues: CASSLDGQGIIYDQPQHF.

This clonotype came up once. The J gene is TRBJ2-5, the V gene TRBV19, with TRBD1 matching over 9 bases. The CDR3 has 14 amino acids. CDR1 is LNHDA, CDR2 SQIVND, per germline (reference sequence). The J segment lost 5 bases and the V segment lost 6 bases, leaving 7 bases of the junction unmatched. CDR3 nucleotides: TGTGCCAGTAGCAGGGACAGGGCGACGGAGACCCAGTACTTC. Its protein is CASSRDRATETQYF.

This clonotype was recorded many times. The gene calls are TRBV5-1 and TRBJ2-5; 8 positions agree with TRBD1. The germline gives CDR1 SGHRS, CDR2 YFSETQ. The J segment lost 5 bases and the V segment lost 5 bases, leaving 11 bases of the junction unmatched. The CDR3 sequence is 15 residues long. The CDR3 sequence: CASSTSGGLVETQYF. Here the CDR3 DNA reads TGCGCCAGCAGTACCTCAGGGGGCTTGGTGGAGACCCAGTACTTC.

V gene TRBV29-1 combines with J gene TRBJ2-2, with D perhaps TRBD2 (7 bases). Germline CDR1 is SQVTM and CDR2 is ANQGSEA. V lost 8 bases, J lost 4 bases, and 20 bases lay in between. The CDR3 spans 15 residues. The CDR3 loop is CSFLGGGSITGELFF. CDR3 sequence (DNA): TGCAGCTTCCTGGGGGGCGGGAGCATCACCGGGGAGCTGTTTTTT.

The chain combines TRBV12-3 or TRBV12-4 with TRBJ2-1; 7 bases match TRBD1. Losses at the gene ends were 6 bases for V and 4 bases for J; bases not matched to a gene: 15. The CDR3 is 17 residues long. The chain's CDR3 is CASRPSLNRGPYNEQFF. The CDR3, as DNA: TGTGCCAGCAGGCCTAGCCTCAACAGGGGCCCGTACAATGAGCAGTTCTTC.

This clonotype was seen many times. The chain joins TRBV20-1 to TRBJ2-3; 14 bases line up with TRBD2. The CDR3 is 17 residues long. The V segment lost 5 bases and the J segment 5 bases; nucleotides outside the gene matches: 12. Germline CDR1 and CDR2: DFQATT and SNEGSKA (reference sequence). Here the CDR3 DNA reads TGCAGTGCTGGGGCCCGGAGACTAGCGGGGGGGCAAGATACGCAGTATTTT. Translated: CSAGARRLAGGQDTQYF.

This clonotype appeared many times. This sequence joins TRBV10-3 and TRBJ1-2; D uncertain. V lost 6 bases, J lost 6 bases, and 14 bases lay in between. Germline V gene sequence: CDR1 ENHRY, CDR2 SYGVKD. The CDR3 runs 13 residues. CDR3 sequence reads: CAISLAWGNGYTF. The CDR3, as DNA: TGTGCCATCAGCCTTGCTTGGGGAAATGGCTACACCTTC.

This clonotype was counted a few times. The rearrangement joins TRBV30 to TRBJ2-5, with D possibly TRBD1 on 6 matching bases. V dropped 1 base and J dropped 3 bases, with 12 bases sitting between them. CDR3 length: 14 amino acids. Germline-derived CDR1 and CDR2 are GTSNPN and SVGIG (reference sequence). For the CDR3, the DNA is TGTGCCTGGAGTGCACAGGGTTCGAAAGAGACCCAGTACTTC. This codes for CAWSAQGSKETQYF.